This TCR beta chain is drawn from a study of graft-versus-host responses after intestinal transplantation. The authors sorted proliferating CFSE-low CD3+CD4+ and CD3+CD8+ responders after the reaction. Overall study results and limits: Among recipient marrow samples, GvH clones were found; some appeared first in ileum or blood.

Profiling relied on immunoSEQ multiplex PCR, and the TCRdb table lists in-frame clones only, not all of them. Of 4,000 to 6,000 clones listed, 25% to 30% were seen once; the top ten hold around 3%. V lost 0 bases, J lost 8 bases, and 4 bases stayed unmatched. The CDR3 extends over 16 amino acids. CDR1 is MNHEY and CDR2 is SVGAGI in the germline V gene. The chain links TRBV6-5 to TRBJ2-2; 12 bases are shared with TRBD1. The source of this sequence is a human patient who was an organ donor for intestinal transplantation. The input for sequencing was alloreactive CD4+ T cells from a mixed lymphocyte reaction culture, taken before transplantation. Subset specified: CFSE-low proliferating T cells sorted from approximately six-day pre-transplant mixed lymphocyte reaction (GvH or HvG direction). The CDR3 region is CASSYSGTGGFGELFF. Here the CDR3 DNA reads TGTGCCAGCAGTTACTCGGGGACAGGGGGCTTTGGGGAGCTGTTTTTT.